Detailed here is one T cell receptor (beta chain). Its specificity is unknown. The data are from a study of vaccination and CD4 T cells after COVID-19. General study points: The researchers studied relatively few convalescent patients and omitted early post-infection timepoints.

Treatment specified: roughly 10-day PBMC culture with coronavirus spike peptide pools or control peptides (ViraFEST assay). The study sequenced cultured CD4+ T cell DNA using the Oncomine TCR Beta short-read assay. TCRdb recomputed calls from the PCR reads with MiXCR, one row per CDR3 protein. The sample has around 21,000 distinct CDR3 sequences; less than 55% are singletons. The sample comprised CD4+ T cells from blood, cultured in vitro. The receptor was derived from a human donor who had recovered from COVID-19.

In DNA form, the CDR3 reads TGTGCCAGCAGCTTAACGAGAGGGGGCGCGGGCACCGGGGAGCTGTTTTTT. Encoded protein: CASSLTRGGAGTGELFF. The V and J genes are TRBV7-3 and TRBJ2-2; TRBD1 agrees at 7 bases. The CDR3 has 17 amino acids. CDR1 and CDR2 (germline): SGHTA, FQGTGA. J was trimmed by 4 bases and V by 0 bases; bases with no gene match: 8.